This entry is about one T cell receptor (beta chain). The antigen remains undetermined. Assay used: immunoSEQ multiplex PCR; TCRdb lists only in-frame clones, some missing. Counted here are about 35,000 clones, about 80% occurring once; the ten biggest clones make up about 3.8%. This entry is derived from a study of chemoradiotherapy in HPV16-positive cancers. Study observations and caveats: Non-HPV-specific T cells did not expand in tumors during treatment, whereas candidate HPV-specific clones and E7-related motifs did.

The CDR3 loop spans 14 amino acids. In germline, CDR1 is MNHEY, CDR2 SVGAGI. V shed 3 bases and J shed 4 bases, with 12 bases lying between them. Material: blood, obtained from a patient who underwent chemoradiotherapy. The rearrangement links TRBV6-5 to TRBJ1-2, with TRBD1 as a possible D gene (5 bases). This TCR derives from a human donor with HPV-associated anogenital cancer. The CDR3 sequence: CASSYLAGFYGYTF. The DNA of the CDR3 is TGTGCCAGCAGTTATCTCGCAGGGTTCTATGGCTACACCTTC.